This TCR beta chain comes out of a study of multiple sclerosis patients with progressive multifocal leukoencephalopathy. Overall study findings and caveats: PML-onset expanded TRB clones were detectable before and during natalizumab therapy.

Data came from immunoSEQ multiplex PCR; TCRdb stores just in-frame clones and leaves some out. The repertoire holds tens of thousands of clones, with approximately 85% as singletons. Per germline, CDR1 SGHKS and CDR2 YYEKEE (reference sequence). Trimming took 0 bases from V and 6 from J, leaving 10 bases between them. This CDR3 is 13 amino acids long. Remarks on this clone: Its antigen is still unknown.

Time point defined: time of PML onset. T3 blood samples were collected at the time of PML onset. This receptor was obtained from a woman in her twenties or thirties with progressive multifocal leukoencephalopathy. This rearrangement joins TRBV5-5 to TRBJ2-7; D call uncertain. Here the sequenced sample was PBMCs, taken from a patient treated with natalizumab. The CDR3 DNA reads TGTGCCAGCAGCTTGGCCCAATGGCTCGAGCAGTACTTC. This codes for CASSLAQWLEQYF.